This T cell receptor (beta chain) appears in the sequencing data of a study of T cell changes during pregnancy in multiple sclerosis. There are 17 residues in the CDR3. Germline CDR1 and CDR2: LGHNA and YNFKEQ. V shed 4 bases and J 4 bases; nucleotides not matched to a gene: 10. Repertoires were generated with immunoSEQ multiplex PCR, while TCRdb's copy carries only in-frame clones and drops some. The sample has about 44,000 clones; about 96% are singletons. This receptor was obtained from a female donor with multiple sclerosis, enrolled in a pregnancy study. The chain carries TRBV4-2 and TRBJ2-3, with 11 bases identical to TRBD2. The source material was peripheral blood, sampled in the second trimester of pregnancy. The CDR3 spells CASSLTGLAGPPDTQYF. The CDR3 DNA reads as TGTGCCAGCAGCCTCACAGGACTAGCGGGCCCCCCAGATACGCAGTATTTT.